The 3 T cell receptor beta chains given below trace back to one sample, sequenced in a study of blood T cells in healthy people across ages. A second PCR of 7 to 11 cycles used a sample-barcoded 5' primer and a J-beta primer mix. A single record per CDR3 protein comes from TCRdb applying MiXCR to the 5' RACE reads. The sample contains over 1,200,000 distinct CDR3 sequences, around 59% of which appear only once. What was sequenced was blood. Every receptor here comes from a man aged 18 to 30 in good health.

This clonotype was found a few times. The chain employs TRBV11-1 and TRBJ1-1, with 7 positions matching TRBD1. This CDR3 spans 16 amino acids. V gave up 6 bases and J gave up 1 base; unmatched junction bases: 11. The germline gives CDR1 SGHAT, CDR2 FQDESV (reference sequence). The CDR3 DNA follows: TGTGCCAGCAGTCGTCCTCCGGGACAGCCGAACACTGAAGCTTTCTTT. Translation gives CASSRPPGQPNTEAFF.

V gene TRBV4-1 combines with J gene TRBJ1-4; D is uncertain. CDR1 and CDR2 from the germline V gene are MGHRA and YSYEKL. The V end lost 0 bases, the J end lost 4 bases, and 12 bases lay between the germline ends. This CDR3 is 16 amino acids long. This chain's CDR3 is CASSQDQRTHNEKLFF. DNA of the CDR3: TGCGCCAGCAGCCAAGATCAACGGACGCATAATGAAAAACTGTTTTTT.

The chain links TRBV4-1 to TRBJ2-7; D gene ambiguous. The CDR3 loop spans 13 amino acids. V was trimmed by 1 base and J by 7 bases, leaving 11 bases between them. Germline values: CDR1 MGHRA, CDR2 YSYEKL. CDR3 in amino acids: CASSQVPKKEQYF. The CDR3 bases are TGCGCCAGCAGCCAAGTCCCAAAGAAGGAGCAGTACTTC.